A single sample is the source of the 30 T cell receptor beta chains below, sequenced in a study of patients and donors after allogeneic stem cell transplantation. TCRdb re-called the RT-PCR reads through MiXCR, storing one row per CDR3 protein. Of 84,000 or so distinct CDR3 sequences listed, roughly 43% are singletons. Sequencing used blood, either unsorted or a sorted T cell fraction (not recorded which). The source is a human donor who was either an allogeneic HSCT recipient or a stem cell or donor lymphocyte infusion donor (not recorded which). It is not recorded whose cells these are; they may come from a transplant donor.

This clonotype appeared once. This chain connects TRBV20-1 to TRBJ1-5; 8 bases line up with TRBD1. The CDR3 consists of 14 residues. Per germline, CDR1 DFQATT and CDR2 SNEGSKA (reference sequence). Losses at the gene ends were 6 bases for V and 2 bases for J; bases not matched to a gene: 6. The CDR3 reads CSARDRRGNQPQHF. CDR3 nucleotide sequence: TGCAGTGCAAGGGACAGGCGTGGCAATCAGCCCCAGCATTTT.

The chain is built from TRBV20-1 and TRBJ1-2, with 8 bases that match TRBD1. Germline CDR1 is DFQATT and CDR2 is SNEGSKA (reference sequence). This CDR3 has 13 amino acids. Trimming removed 6 bases from V and 1 base from J; junction bases left unmatched: 4. For the CDR3, the DNA is TGCAGTGCGTACAGGGGGGATAACTATGGCTACACCTTC. Translated, it gives CSAYRGDNYGYTF.

The table lists this clonotype with a few counts. The chain joins TRBV4-1 to TRBJ1-1, with 8 bases that match TRBD1. The V gene end was trimmed by 1 base and the J gene end by 5 bases; junction bases not matched to a gene: 6. The CDR3 is made up of 15 amino acids. Per germline, CDR1 MGHRA and CDR2 YSYEKL. The CDR3 here is CASSQATGVRTEAFF. CDR3 nucleotide sequence: TGCGCCAGCAGCCAAGCGACAGGGGTTAGGACTGAAGCTTTCTTT.

This clonotype was seen a handful of times. The chain is built from TRBV6-2 or TRBV6-3 and TRBJ1-2; maybe TRBD1 (6 bases). The length of the CDR3 is 14 residues. Trimming took 4 bases from V and 6 from J, leaving 15 bases between them. Germline values: CDR1 MNHEY, CDR2 SVGEGT. The CDR3 spells CASSSIGQPNGYTF. The CDR3 nucleotides read TGTGCCAGCAGTTCCATCGGACAGCCCAATGGCTACACCTTC.

This chain uses TRBV3-1 with TRBJ1-5, with D possibly being TRBD1 (5 bases). CDR1 and CDR2 from the germline V gene are LGHDT and YNNKEL (reference sequence). The ends were cut back, 4 bases at V and 7 bases at J, with 17 bases in the middle. This CDR3 has 15 amino acids. The CDR3 reads CASSPTLRDGQPQHF. CDR3 bases: TGTGCCAGCAGCCCCACGCTCAGGGACGGACAGCCCCAGCATTTT.

This chain joins TRBV12-3 or TRBV12-4 and TRBJ2-5; TRBD1 matches at 9 bases. The J segment lost 5 bases and the V segment lost 4 bases, leaving 5 bases of the junction unmatched. The CDR3 contains 14 residues. As DNA, the CDR3 is TGTGCCAGCAGTTCTTACAGGGGGCTCGAGACCCAGTACTTC. This gives the protein CASSSYRGLETQYF.

V gene TRBV20-1 combines with J gene TRBJ1-2; 7 bases fit TRBD1. The trim removed 5 bases at V and 5 bases at J, leaving 8 bases unmatched. The CDR3 contains 13 residues. Germline CDR1 and CDR2: DFQATT and SNEGSKA (reference sequence). DNA for the CDR3: TGCAGTGCTGATTCGACAGGGACATATGGCTACACCTTC. Translation: CSADSTGTYGYTF.

V and J are TRBV20-1 and TRBJ2-1, with 9 bases identical to TRBD2. The V gene's germline CDR1 is DFQATT and CDR2 SNEGSKA (reference sequence). The CDR3 covers 16 residues. V trimming: 5 bases; J trimming: 7 bases; junction bases outside the gene matches: 15. Here the CDR3 reads CSARIGWREGRNEQFF. In DNA form, the CDR3 reads TGCAGTGCTCGAATTGGATGGCGGGAGGGCCGAAATGAGCAGTTCTTC.

The rearrangement uses TRBV12-3 or TRBV12-4 and TRBJ1-2, with TRBD1 matching over 9 bases. With 3 bases clipped from V and 8 bases from J, the junction kept 4 bases outside the gene matches. The CDR3 contains 13 residues. This CDR3 reads CASSLGTGRGYTF. The CDR3 nucleotides are TGTGCCAGCAGTTTGGGGACAGGGAGAGGCTACACCTTC.

This sequence joins TRBV29-1 and TRBJ2-7; D is unclear. Germline V CDR1 and CDR2: SQVTM, ANQGSEA. The V and J ends lost 4 bases and 1 base respectively, with 17 bases between them. The CDR3 runs to 15 residues. The CDR3 DNA reads TGCAGCGTTGTGGCTGTCCAGCGATTTTCCTACGAGCAGTACTTC. It translates to CSVVAVQRFSYEQYF.

The chain employs TRBV20-1 and TRBJ1-3, with D tentatively TRBD1 (6 bases). In germline, CDR1 is DFQATT, CDR2 SNEGSKA (reference sequence). This CDR3 has 16 residues. The V end was cut by 0 bases, the J end by 2 bases, with 14 bases between. The CDR3 protein is CSARDRRGSPGNTIYF. The CDR3 DNA reads as TGCAGTGCTAGAGATAGGAGGGGGAGCCCTGGAAACACCATATATTTT.

This rearrangement joins TRBV27 to TRBJ1-6, with TRBD1 as a possible D gene (5 bases). The CDR3 is 16 residues long. Germline V gene lookup returns CDR1 MNHEY and CDR2 SMNVEV (reference sequence). The V and J ends lost 5 bases and 6 bases respectively, with 17 bases between them. CDR3 DNA sequence: TGTGCCAGCAGTCCCCTCTCGGCGGGGGGTAATTCACCCCTCCACTTT. Residues: CASSPLSAGGNSPLHF.

The J gene is TRBJ1-1, the V gene TRBV4-3; a weak D match, TRBD1 (6 bases). CDR1 is LGHNA and CDR2 is YSLEER in the germline V gene. Trimming pared 4 bases from V and 9 bases from J, leaving 12 bases between. The CDR3 is 12 residues long. The CDR3 region has the DNA TGCGCCAGCAGCCCAGGCCAGGGGCAAGCTTTCTTT. Protein product: CASSPGQGQAFF.

The CDR3 region has the DNA TGTGCCAGCAGCGAAATGGACAGACAGCCCCAGCATTTT. Translated, it gives CASSEMDRQPQHF. This chain uses TRBV12-3 or TRBV12-4 with TRBJ1-5; possibly TRBD1 for D (6 bases). V was cut by 6 bases and J by 7 bases, with 13 bases left in between. The CDR3 is 13 residues long.

This clonotype showed up just a few times. The chain joins TRBV29-1 to TRBJ1-5; unclear D gene. The ends were cut back, 6 bases at V and 2 bases at J, with 8 bases in the middle. Looked up from germline, CDR1 is SQVTM and CDR2 is ANQGSEA. The CDR3 length is 12 residues. The CDR3 region has the DNA TGCAGCGTGATGGCGGGCAATCAGCCCCAGCATTTT. Translation gives CSVMAGNQPQHF.

This clonotype appeared a few times. CDR3 region: CASSFPFNNSPLHF. The DNA for the CDR3 is TGTGCCAGCAGTTTCCCCTTCAATAATTCACCCCTCCACTTT. V usage is TRBV28 and J usage is TRBJ1-6, with unresolved D. CDR3 length: 14 residues. Germline V gene data show CDR1 as MDHEN and CDR2 as SYDVKM. V was trimmed by 3 bases and J by 5 bases, leaving 8 bases between them.

The CDR3: CASSLVVSPLHF. In nucleotides, the CDR3 is TGTGCCAGCAGTTTAGTTGTTTCACCCCTCCACTTT. V usage is TRBV12-3 or TRBV12-4 and J usage is TRBJ1-6; D uncertain. This CDR3 is built from 12 residues. V was trimmed by 1 base and J by 9 bases, leaving 4 bases between them.

As for this clonotype: The conserved closing phenylalanine or tryptophan is absent in this CDR3, likely reflecting a read error. The CDR3 nucleotides read TGCAGTGCAGCCCTCGGGGGTGACAATCAGCCCCAGCATTCT. Residues: CSAALGGDNQPQHS. V is TRBV20-1 and J is TRBJ1-5, with D perhaps TRBD1 (5 bases). The V gene lost 6 bases and the J gene lost 3 bases, with 15 bases spanning the gap. The CDR3 contains 14 residues. Per the germline V gene, CDR1 is DFQATT and CDR2 is SNEGSKA (reference sequence).

This clonotype has more than one count but fewer than ten. The chain carries TRBV6-5 and TRBJ1-5; D possibly corresponds to TRBD1 (5 bases). Germline V gives CDR1 MNHEY, CDR2 SVGAGI. Trimming pared 6 bases from V and 6 bases from J, leaving 18 bases between. The CDR3 is 15 residues long. CDR3 nucleotide sequence: TGTGCCAGCAGCCCGGGGCGCGTTTCCTCTCAGCCCCAGCATTTT. It is translated as CASSPGRVSSQPQHF.

The sample holds a few counts of this clonotype. V is TRBV20-1 and J is TRBJ1-6, with a tentative D call TRBD1 (6 bases). CDR3 length: 12 amino acids. Trimming removed 3 bases from V and 8 bases from J, with 8 bases in between. Per germline, CDR1 DFQATT and CDR2 SNEGSKA (reference sequence). In nucleotides, the CDR3 is TGCAGTGCTAGTCCAGGGGATTCACCCCTCCACTTT. Protein sequence: CSASPGDSPLHF.

The chain joins TRBV4-1 to TRBJ1-1; TRBD1 might be the D (5 bases). The ends were cut back, 1 base at V and 5 bases at J, with 23 bases in the middle. The CDR3 sequence is 18 residues long. Germline CDR1 and CDR2: MGHRA and YSYEKL. The CDR3: CASSQVSQPGPRETEAFF. In DNA, the CDR3 is TGCGCCAGCAGCCAAGTAAGTCAACCGGGACCCCGGGAAACTGAAGCTTTCTTT.

This clonotype was seen once. J is TRBJ2-2 and V is TRBV6-1; D could derive from TRBD1 or TRBD2 (5 bases each). The V gene's germline CDR1 is MNHNS and CDR2 SASEGT. CDR3 length: 15 amino acids. V was shortened by 2 bases and J by 4 bases, with 11 bases between the two germline ends. The CDR3 nucleotides read TGTGCCAGCAGTGAAATGAGGGGCGGCACCGGGGAGCTGTTTTTT. It translates to CASSEMRGGTGELFF.

The chain recombines TRBV12-3 or TRBV12-4 with TRBJ1-1; a weak D match, TRBD1 (6 bases). The length of the CDR3 is 20 residues. V gave up 3 bases and J gave up 4 bases, with 30 bases separating them. CDR3 nucleotide sequence: TGTGCCAGCAGTTTTCGGGCAGGGGTGAGATTCAGGGTTCAGAGCACTGAAGCTTTCTTT. Translating it yields CASSFRAGVRFRVQSTEAFF.

This chain links TRBV12-3 or TRBV12-4 with TRBJ2-2; D unresolved. V was shortened by 1 base and J by 4 bases, with 10 bases between the two germline ends. This CDR3 is built from 15 residues. DNA of the CDR3: TGTGCCAGCAGTTTAGGACTCTCGCCCACCGGGGAGCTGTTTTTT. Translated, it gives CASSLGLSPTGELFF.

The V call is TRBV12-3 or TRBV12-4, the J call TRBJ1-5; D possibly corresponds to TRBD1 (6 bases). The length of the CDR3 is 14 residues. V lost 3 bases to trimming and J lost 6 bases, with 12 bases between them. The CDR3 DNA follows: TGTGCCAGCAGTTTGGGGGGGGCCCCTCAGCCCCAGCATTTT. It is translated as CASSLGGAPQPQHF.

The chain has TRBV11-3 and TRBJ2-5; perhaps TRBD2 as D (5 bases). CDR3 size: 16 residues. Germline assignment: CDR1 SGHNT and CDR2 YENEEA. The V end lost 5 bases, the J end lost 3 bases, and 19 bases lay between the germline ends. The CDR3 sequence: CASSAPKGPREETQYF. The CDR3 region has the DNA TGTGCCAGCAGCGCCCCAAAGGGTCCGCGGGAAGAGACCCAGTACTTC.

This clonotype was seen a handful of times. This chain links TRBV4-3 with TRBJ1-5, with D unresolved. Germline V gives CDR1 LGHNA, CDR2 YSLEER. CDR3 length: 14 residues. Trimming removed 0 bases from V and 6 bases from J, with 9 bases in between. DNA for the CDR3: TGCGCCAGCAGCCAAGACAAAGTCAGTCAGCCCCAGCATTTT. Protein product: CASSQDKVSQPQHF.

The V call is TRBV4-3, the J call TRBJ1-5; 8 nucleotides line up with TRBD1. This CDR3 has 17 amino acids. Per the germline V gene, CDR1 is LGHNA and CDR2 is YSLEER. Trimming cost V 0 bases and J 3 bases; bases outside gene matches: 7. The CDR3 sequence: CASSQEPPGGSNQPQHF. In DNA, the CDR3 is TGCGCCAGCAGCCAAGAACCCCCAGGGGGCTCCAATCAGCCCCAGCATTTT.

A word on this clonotype: An end of the junction differs from the germline gene, which may be a read error. V is TRBV7-7 and J is TRBJ1-1, with D unresolved. There are 13 residues in the CDR3. Germline V gene data show CDR1 as SSHAT and CDR2 as FNYEAQ (reference sequence). The CDR3 sequence: CASSKTVNTEAFF. CDR3 sequence (DNA): TGTGCTAGCAGCAAAACAGTGAACACTGAAGCTTTCTTT.

This chain joins TRBV11-2 and TRBJ2-5; D is perhaps TRBD1 or TRBD2 (5 bases each). Between the trimmed V and J ends, which lost 0 bases and 4 bases, there was a span of 15 bases. This CDR3 region has 16 residues. Germline V CDR1 and CDR2: SGHAT, FQNNGV. The CDR3 DNA follows: TGTGCCAGCAGCTTAGAGGGCCCGGGGCTAATAGAGACCCAGTACTTC. It translates to CASSLEGPGLIETQYF.